This is a list of T cell receptor beta chains from one sample in a study of CD8 T cells in ankylosing spondylitis. MiXCR was run by TCRdb on the 5' RACE reads, yielding one entry per CDR3 protein. Counted here are under 250,000 distinct CDR3 sequences, 7.3% occurring once; the ten biggest clones make up approximately 15%. The material sequenced was blood, either unsorted or a sorted T cell fraction (not recorded which). These receptors were taken from a male donor with ankylosing spondylitis. Each CDR3 is given with its conserved first and last residue. A D gene is named only where the DNA matches it firmly. Some rows mark clone size as missing; the rest say once, few, many or name a class of expanded clone.

V gene	D gene	clone size	J gene	CDR3 DNA	CDR3 protein
TRBV29-1	TRBD1	many	TRBJ2-7	TGCAGCGCATCCGGGGACAGCTCCTACGAGCAGTACTTC	CSASGDSSYEQYF
TRBV29-1	.	many	TRBJ2-2	TGCAGCGTGGCTTTCGACAGCGCGAACACCGGGGAGCTGTTTTTT	CSVAFDSANTGELFF
TRBV5-4	TRBD1	few	TRBJ2-7	TGTGCCAGCAGCTTGGAATCAGGGGGCAACTACGAGCAGTACTTC	CASSLESGGNYEQYF
TRBV12-3/TRBV12-4	TRBD2	many	TRBJ2-3	TGTGCCAGCAGTTCTAGCGGGAGCAGCACAGATACGCAGTATTTT	CASSSSGSSTDTQYF
TRBV6-2/TRBV6-3	.	.	TRBJ1-1	TGTGCCAGCAGATTAACACCGAACACTGAAGCTTTCTTT	CASRLTPNTEAFF
TRBV7-9	.	many	TRBJ1-2	TGTGCCACCGCACCCGGGACGGTCTATGGCTACACCTTC	CATAPGTVYGYTF
TRBV11-2	.	many	TRBJ2-7	TGTGCCAGCAGCGTTTATTGGGGGAAATCCTACGAGCAGTACTTC	CASSVYWGKSYEQYF
TRBV11-2	.	.	TRBJ2-1	TGTGCCAGCAGCCTTACCCTAGCTGCCGTCTACAATGAGCAGTTCTTC	CASSLTLAAVYNEQFF
TRBV7-9	.	few	TRBJ1-1	TGTGCCAGTTTCAGGACAAGCACTGAAGCTTTCTTT	CASFRTSTEAFF
TRBV7-2	.	many	TRBJ2-7	TGTGCCAGCAGGTCCCCTGGTCAGGGGATGGGAGAGCAGTACTTC	CASRSPGQGMGEQYF
TRBV6-1	.	many	TRBJ2-2	TGTGCCAGCAGTCTTGCCCCGGACGGAACCGGGGAGCTGTTTTTT	CASSLAPDGTGELFF
TRBV5-1	TRBD1	many	TRBJ1-1	TGCGCCAGCAGCTTTACAGGGGATGAAGCTTTCTTT	CASSFTGDEAFF
TRBV9	.	few	TRBJ2-2	TGTGCCAGCAAGAATAGTACGTCCACCGGGGAGCTGTTTTTT	CASKNSTSTGELFF
TRBV6-4	.	.	TRBJ1-1	TGTGCCAGCCACGGCGGAAGGGGCACTGAAGCTTTCTTT	CASHGGRGTEAFF
TRBV6-2/TRBV6-3	.	many	TRBJ1-2	TGTGCCAGCAGTTACTATGGGGAGCACTATGGCTACACCTTC	CASSYYGEHYGYTF
TRBV5-6	.	many	TRBJ2-1	TGTGCCAGCAGCCTGCCGATTAGGATGGGGGCCTACAATGAGCAGTTCTTC	CASSLPIRMGAYNEQFF
TRBV10-1	TRBD1	many	TRBJ1-2	TGCGCCAGCAGTGAGAGCCGGACAGGGCCTTTGGGCACCTTC	CASSESRTGPLGTF
TRBV27	.	.	TRBJ2-7	TGTGCCAGCAGTCCAGGGACACGCACCGGGGTGTGGTACTTC	CASSPGTRTGVWYF
TRBV7-2	.	.	TRBJ2-3	TGTGCCAGCAGCTTGGGGCTTGGCGGGGTTCTAGATACGCAGTATTTT	CASSLGLGGVLDTQYF
TRBV30	.	.	TRBJ2-5	TGTGCCTGGACCGAAGGGTTCCAAGAGACCCAGTACTTC	CAWTEGFQETQYF
TRBV27	.	many	TRBJ1-6	TGTGCCAGCAGTTTCCTGCTTAATTCACCCCTCCACTTT	CASSFLLNSPLHF
TRBV12-3/TRBV12-4	TRBD2	few	TRBJ2-2	TGTGCCAGCAGGCCGACTAGCGGGAGATGGACCGGGGAGCTGTTTTTT	CASRPTSGRWTGELFF
TRBV25-1	.	few	TRBJ1-5	TGTGCCAGCAGTGTAGATAATAGCAATCAGCCCCAGCATTTT	CASSVDNSNQPQHF
TRBV6-2/TRBV6-3	.	many	TRBJ1-1	TGTGCCAGCAGTTACGGCAGCGGTAGTGAAGCTTTCTTT	CASSYGSGSEAFF
TRBV25-1	.	many	TRBJ2-7	TGTGCCAGCAGTGAGGAGAGGTTCTCCGAGCAGTACTTC	CASSEERFSEQYF
TRBV4-2	.	few	TRBJ1-2	TGTGCCAGCAGCCAAGATAGCGGGGCCCGGATCCGTGGCTACACCTTC	CASSQDSGARIRGYTF
TRBV10-2	TRBD1	many	TRBJ2-5	TGCGCCAGCAGTGAGGTTATGAGACAGGGGGCAAGGATGGAGACCCAGTACTTC	CASSEVMRQGARMETQYF
TRBV5-1	.	many	TRBJ2-7	TGCGCCAGCAGCTTGAAAGGGCGCGAGCAGTACTTC	CASSLKGREQYF
TRBV9	TRBD1	few	TRBJ2-6	TGTGCCAGCAGCGTAGCTCGGGACAGGGGTTCGGGGGCCAACGTCCTGACTTTC	CASSVARDRGSGANVLTF
TRBV29-1	.	many	TRBJ2-3	TGCAGCGTTGAATATTGGGGGACGCAGTATTTT	CSVEYWGTQYF
TRBV7-2	.	many	TRBJ2-1	TGTGCCAGCAGCCCCCACTACAATGAGCAGTTCTTC	CASSPHYNEQFF
TRBV7-9	.	many	TRBJ2-7	TGTGCCAGCAGCTTGGTTATGCCCTCCCTGGACGAGCAGTACTTC	CASSLVMPSLDEQYF
TRBV2	TRBD2	many	TRBJ2-4	TGTGCCAGCAGTGGAAACCCGGGACTAGCGGAAGCCAAAAACATTCAGTACTTC	CASSGNPGLAEAKNIQYF
TRBV4-3	.	few	TRBJ2-7	TGCGCCAGCAGCCAAGATATTAGGAAGGGTCTGTTCTACGAGCAGTACTTC	CASSQDIRKGLFYEQYF
TRBV28	TRBD2	many	TRBJ2-7	TGTGCCACCGCCCGACGAGCGGGAATCAACGAGCAGTACTTC	CATARRAGINEQYF
TRBV5-6	.	few	TRBJ1-2	TGTGCCAGCAGCTTGGAGTACAGCTATGGCTACACCTTC	CASSLEYSYGYTF
TRBV2	.	many	TRBJ2-3	TGTGCCAGCAGTGAAGACAGCCGCACAGATACGCAGTATTTT	CASSEDSRTDTQYF
TRBV5-1	.	many	TRBJ1-1	TGCGCCAGCAGCTTCGTACAGGGTACTGAAGCTTTCTTT	CASSFVQGTEAFF
TRBV4-3	.	many	TRBJ2-1	TGCGCCAGCAGCCAAGATCGGCCGATTTACAATGAGCAGTTCTTC	CASSQDRPIYNEQFF
TRBV5-5	TRBD1	many	TRBJ2-4	TGTGCCAGCAGCACCCCGGGACAGGGAAAAAACATTCAGTACTTC	CASSTPGQGKNIQYF
TRBV6-6	.	.	TRBJ2-7	TGTGCCAGCAGGTCAGGGAGCGAGCAGTACTTC	CASRSGSEQYF
TRBV5-1	.	many	TRBJ2-7	TGCGCCAGCAGCTTAGCACGTGTCGACGAGCAGTACTTC	CASSLARVDEQYF
TRBV4-3	.	many	TRBJ2-3	TGCGCCAGCAGCCAAGAAGATCTCGCAGATACGCAGTATTTT	CASSQEDLADTQYF
TRBV6-1	TRBD2	few	TRBJ2-7	TGTGCCAGCAGTGAATGGACTAGCGGGAGTCTGGGCGAGCAGTACTTC	CASSEWTSGSLGEQYF
TRBV5-8	.	many	TRBJ2-7	TGTGCCAGCAGCCAGGACATTACCTACGAGCAGTACTTC	CASSQDITYEQYF
TRBV15	.	.	TRBJ2-1	TGTGCCACCAGCGAGTACGGTGACAATGAGCAGTTCTTC	CATSEYGDNEQFF
TRBV28	.	.	TRBJ1-2	TGTGCCAGCGGTCCGAATGCCCCGGGGGGGCATGGCTACACCTTC	CASGPNAPGGHGYTF
TRBV7-2	.	many	TRBJ2-1	TGTGCCAGCAGCTTAGTGGGCGGGTTTGGGGACAATGAGCAGTTCTTC	CASSLVGGFGDNEQFF
TRBV20-1	.	few	TRBJ2-7	TGCAGTGCTAGAGGGCAGAGATTCTACGAGCAGTACTTC	CSARGQRFYEQYF
TRBV27	TRBD1	many	TRBJ2-2	TGTGCCAGCAGTCCAGACAGGGGGACGAACACCGGGGAGCTGTTTTTT	CASSPDRGTNTGELFF
TRBV5-8	TRBD2	many	TRBJ2-1	TGTGCCAGCAGCTTGGGGCCGCGGGAGGCAGGTAATGAGCAGTTCTTC	CASSLGPREAGNEQFF
TRBV5-1	.	many	TRBJ1-3	TGCGCCAGCCGAGCCACGGACCTCTCTGGAAACACCATATATTTT	CASRATDLSGNTIYF
TRBV29-1	.	.	TRBJ1-1	TGCAGCGTTGAAGCCGCGAACCTGGGGCGTGGGACAAGCGCTGAAGCTTTCTTT	CSVEAANLGRGTSAEAFF
TRBV20-1	TRBD1	.	TRBJ1-1	TGCAGTGCCACCCGGGACAGGGGCTACATGAACACTGAAGCTTTCTTT	CSATRDRGYMNTEAFF
TRBV7-6	TRBD2	many	TRBJ2-7	TGTGCCAGCAGCTTAAATTACGGGAGGAAAGCCTACGAGCAGTACTTC	CASSLNYGRKAYEQYF
TRBV24-1	.	many	TRBJ2-1	TGTGCCACCAGTGATATGAGGGAGGATGAGCAGTTCTTC	CATSDMREDEQFF
TRBV7-9	TRBD2	.	TRBJ2-1	TGTGCCAGCAGCCCCGGGACTAGCGGGAGTGACTGGAATGAGCAGTTCTTC	CASSPGTSGSDWNEQFF